This entry features one T cell receptor (beta chain) sequence. Its antigen remains unidentified. This CDR3 is built from 15 residues. The ends were cut back, 7 bases at V and 0 bases at J, with 16 bases in the middle. Per germline, CDR1 SQVTM and CDR2 ANQGSEA. This record comes from a study of CD8+ T cells in alopecia areata. General study results and limits: The study found TCR sharing across patients less clear than in mice, possibly for HLA reasons. Lesional scalp, especially alopecia totalis/universalis, showed higher clonality than normal scalp.

Individuals with alopecia areata gave both lesional scalp punch biopsies and peripheral blood for collection. Investigators sorted PBMCs to obtain both CD4+ and CD8+ T cells. Reverse transcribed after extraction, RNA yielded cDNA as the sequencing template. Profiling relied on immunoSEQ multiplex PCR, and the TCRdb table lists in-frame clones only, not all of them. The data show about 160,000 clones, with over 80% seen just once and approximately 15% held by the top ten. The receptor's source is a human donor with alopecia areata. The sequencing used CD8+ T cells sorted from blood, collected at week 0. The rearrangement links TRBV29-1 to TRBJ2-1; D might be TRBD2 (5 bases). Here the CDR3 DNA reads TGCAGCGCACCCTCTAAGCGGAGCTCCTACAATGAGCAGTTCTTC. It is translated as CSAPSKRSSYNEQFF.